The T cell receptor beta chain described here comes from a study of cytomegalovirus exposure and HLA in healthy donors. Study overall: Most donors, roughly 84% of 350 to 450 genotyped, fell in the Caucasian-associated ancestry cluster.

Use of 60 Vbeta and 13 Jbeta primers characterized the PCR. Profiling relied on immunoSEQ multiplex PCR, and the TCRdb table lists in-frame clones only, not all of them. The sample yields more than 150,000 clones, roughly 85% seen once. Losses at the gene ends were 6 bases for V and 6 bases for J; bases not matched to a gene: 8. Germline CDR1 and CDR2: SGDLS and YYNGEE. The CDR3 is made up of 15 amino acids. About this clone itself: Its antigen is currently unknown.

General observations from the study: CMV serostatus was the only recorded immune exposure for donors. Earlier findings revealed that most TCR beta V segments proved productive either about 87% or about 30% of the time. Using a false discovery rate of 0.05, a later analysis showed that some 16,000 TCR beta sequences were associated with HLA alleles.

Sequences were obtained from PBMCs. The chain links TRBV9 to TRBJ2-2; 10 nucleotides line up with TRBD1. The receptor was derived from a man between 18 and 35 years old in good health and CMV-seropositive. The CDR3 nucleotides read TGTGCCAGCACAAGGGACAGGGGAGTATCCGGGGAGCTGTTTTTT. This gives the protein CASTRDRGVSGELFF. Full variable domain (remainder filled in from reference TRBV9 and TRBJ2-2): DSGVTQTPKHLITATGQRVTLRCSPRSGDLSVYWYQQSLDQGLQFLIQYYNGEERAKGNILERFSAQQFPDLHSELNLSSLELGDSALYFCASTRDRGVSGELFFGEGSRLTVL.